The 6 T cell receptor beta chains listed next were all sequenced from one sample in a study of T cells after yellow fever vaccination. TCRdb fed the 5' RACE reads into MiXCR, producing one record per CDR3 protein. Seen here are 400,000 or so distinct CDR3 sequences, approximately 10% observed once, and the top ten hold roughly 18%. The input for sequencing was PBMCs, taken on the day of the first yellow fever vaccination. These receptors originate from a man aged 18-30 years who received the YFV17D yellow fever vaccine.

The chain couples TRBV5-1 to TRBJ1-3; D gene uncertain. Germline V gives CDR1 SGHRS, CDR2 YFSETQ. The germline V and J ends were trimmed by 2 bases and 0 bases, with 9 bases remaining between them. The CDR3 runs to 15 residues. The CDR3 protein is CASSFEGDSGNTIYF. For the CDR3, the DNA is TGCGCCAGCAGCTTTGAGGGCGACTCTGGAAACACCATATATTTT. The full variable domain, with the rest looked up from reference TRBV5-1 and TRBJ1-3, is KAGVTQTPRYLIKTRGQQVTLSCSPISGHRSVSWYQQTPGQGLQFLFEYFSETQRNKGNFPGRFSGRQFSNSRSEMNVSTLELGDSALYLCASSFEGDSGNTIYFGEGSWLTVV.

V gene TRBV4-3 combines with J gene TRBJ2-3; TRBD1 or TRBD2 may be the D gene (5 bases each). V lost 4 bases, J lost 2 bases, and 16 bases lay in between. CDR3 length: 16 amino acids. CDR1 and CDR2 (germline): LGHNA, YSLEER. The DNA for the CDR3 is TGCGCCAGCAGCCGGATGAGGGGACCCCCCACAGATACGCAGTATTTT. Translation gives CASSRMRGPPTDTQYF.

The chain joins TRBV4-1 to TRBJ1-5; D is unclear. The ends were cut back, 2 bases at V and 5 bases at J, with 13 bases in the middle. The length of the CDR3 is 15 residues. CDR1 and CDR2 (germline): MGHRA, YSYEKL. In DNA form, the CDR3 reads TGCGCCAGCAGCCAATTATTGACGGCGGATCAGCCCCAGCATTTT. Residues: CASSQLLTADQPQHF.

There are a few counts of this clonotype. V and J are TRBV20-1 and TRBJ1-1; no clear D. The CDR3 is 13 residues long. V lost 3 bases and J 3 bases, leaving 11 bases between the germline ends. Per the germline V gene, CDR1 is DFQATT and CDR2 is SNEGSKA (reference sequence). Written as DNA, the CDR3 is TGCAGTGCTAGCCAAGATACTTACACTGAAGCTTTCTTT. Residues: CSASQDTYTEAFF.

This clonotype was found a few times. The chain uses TRBV12-3 or TRBV12-4 and TRBJ1-1, with 7 positions matching TRBD1. V lost 3 bases to trimming and J lost 11 bases; unmatched junction nucleotides: 6. CDR3 length: 12 amino acids. CDR3 coding DNA: TGTGCCAGCAGTTTTGTGGAACAGGGGGCTTTCTTT. This sequence encodes CASSFVEQGAFF.

The chain employs TRBV9 and TRBJ2-3; perhaps TRBD1 as D (5 bases). V lost 0 bases and J 4 bases, leaving 12 bases between the germline ends. In germline, CDR1 is SGDLS, CDR2 YYNGEE. The CDR3 loop spans 15 amino acids. CDR3 protein: CASSVVSGYSDTQYF. The CDR3 nucleotides read TGTGCCAGCAGCGTAGTTTCAGGGTACTCAGATACGCAGTATTTT. The full variable domain, its missing parts supplied by reference TRBV9 and TRBJ2-3, is DSGVTQTPKHLITATGQRVTLRCSPRSGDLSVYWYQQSLDQGLQFLIQYYNGEERAKGNILERFSAQQFPDLHSELNLSSLELGDSALYFCASSVVSGYSDTQYFGPGTRLTVL.